These T cell receptor beta chains were read from a single sample in a study of T cells after yellow fever vaccination. Using its own MiXCR run on the 5' RACE reads, TCRdb lists one record per CDR3 protein. Altogether about 400,000 distinct CDR3 sequences are present, about 6% being singletons, with the ten largest covering over 14%. The specimen comprised PBMCs, sampled 5 days after the yellow fever booster vaccination. The receptors stem from a man aged 25-45 years who received the YFV17D yellow fever vaccine. Each CDR3 is given without its conserved first and last residue. The D gene is left open where the match is weak. Size tells how often a clone was seen (once, few, many) or the class of an expanded clone, and some rows leave it out.

J | D | V | size | CDR3
TRBJ1-2 | . | TRBV7-2 | few | ASSLAIGHPQGYT
TRBJ1-4 | TRBD1 | TRBV29-1 | . | SVEGTGKDEKLF
TRBJ2-1 | . | TRBV27 | . | ASSLAFSSGNEQF
TRBJ2-7 | TRBD1 | TRBV5-1 | many | ASSHTGTGLDYEQY
TRBJ2-3 | . | TRBV24-1 | few | ATSDAMMDTQY
TRBJ1-5 | TRBD1 | TRBV19 | few | ASSISGGYQPQH
TRBJ2-1 | TRBD2 | TRBV4-3 | many | ASSGRFGGRRGNEQF
TRBJ2-1 | . | TRBV21-1 | many | ARGGFAYNEQF
TRBJ2-7 | TRBD2 | TRBV7-2 | few | ASSSGGSYPYEQY
TRBJ1-4 | . | TRBV29-1 | many | SVEDPEGGEKLF
TRBJ2-7 | TRBD2 | TRBV5-1 | many | ASSQIVSGSNEQY
TRBJ2-4 | TRBD2 | TRBV4-3 | few | ASSQDRPGSGDIQY
TRBJ2-3 | TRBD1 | TRBV5-1 | many | ASSATGTEDTQY
TRBJ1-5 | . | TRBV28 | few | ASSIRYSNQPQH
TRBJ2-5 | TRBD1 | TRBV9 | many | ASSVARGPQETQY
TRBJ1-6 | . | TRBV6-1 | few | ASRIKSGPGGYSPLH
TRBJ2-3 | . | TRBV25-1 | many | ASSEYLRDTQY
TRBJ2-3 | . | TRBV12-3/TRBV12-4 | many | ASSLVLQKTRLNTDTQY
TRBJ1-1 | . | TRBV7-2 | few | ASSPEAVGSLEAF
TRBJ2-1 | TRBD1 | TRBV4-1 | many | ASSQLGQGLSNEQF
TRBJ1-4 | TRBD1 | TRBV5-4 | few | ASSPTGATNEKLF
TRBJ2-7 | TRBD2 | TRBV20-1 | . | SATWVAGGTRQY
TRBJ2-3 | . | TRBV20-1 | . | SARGTSTDTQY
TRBJ2-5 | . | TRBV10-3 | few | AISDLPRQGRETQY
TRBJ1-3 | . | TRBV12-3/TRBV12-4 | many | ASRATGNADTIY
TRBJ2-1 | . | TRBV20-1 | few | SATGLSSPYNEQF
TRBJ1-1 | . | TRBV9 | few | ASSVGSYTEAF
TRBJ2-2 | . | TRBV2 | many | ASRETVNTGELF
TRBJ2-7 | . | TRBV27 | . | ASSPDRGFSGSYEQY
TRBJ2-7 | TRBD2 | TRBV7-2 | . | ASSRTSGSDYEQY
TRBJ2-1 | TRBD1 | TRBV7-2 | many | ASSLGTGGNNEQF
TRBJ2-7 | TRBD1 | TRBV3-1 | . | ASSQDTQGARGPFYEQY
TRBJ2-7 | TRBD2 | TRBV4-2 | . | ASSQSASGGYEQY
TRBJ1-5 | . | TRBV29-1 | . | SVEVHRYYSNQPQH
TRBJ2-5 | . | TRBV3-1 | few | ASSQDSIQETQY
TRBJ2-5 | . | TRBV7-9 | . | ASSSRQVQETQY
TRBJ2-5 | . | TRBV20-1 | . | SATAKRANPQETQY
TRBJ1-1 | TRBD1 | TRBV10-3 | . | AIRQPRGRNTEAF